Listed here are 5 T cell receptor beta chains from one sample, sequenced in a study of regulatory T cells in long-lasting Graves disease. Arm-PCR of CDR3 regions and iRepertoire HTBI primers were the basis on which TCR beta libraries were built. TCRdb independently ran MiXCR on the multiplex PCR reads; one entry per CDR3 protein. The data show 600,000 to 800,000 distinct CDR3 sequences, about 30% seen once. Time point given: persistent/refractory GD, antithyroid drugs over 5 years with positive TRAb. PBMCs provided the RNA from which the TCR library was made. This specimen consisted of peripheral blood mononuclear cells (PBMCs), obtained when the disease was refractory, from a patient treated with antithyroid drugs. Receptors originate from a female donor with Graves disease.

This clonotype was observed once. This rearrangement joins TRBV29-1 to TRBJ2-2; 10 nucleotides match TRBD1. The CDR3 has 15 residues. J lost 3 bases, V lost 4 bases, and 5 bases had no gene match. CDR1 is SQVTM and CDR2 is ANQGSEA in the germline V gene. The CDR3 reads CSVVGQGPYTGELFF. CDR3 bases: TGCAGCGTTGTGGGACAGGGGCCGTACACCGGGGAGCTGTTTTTT.

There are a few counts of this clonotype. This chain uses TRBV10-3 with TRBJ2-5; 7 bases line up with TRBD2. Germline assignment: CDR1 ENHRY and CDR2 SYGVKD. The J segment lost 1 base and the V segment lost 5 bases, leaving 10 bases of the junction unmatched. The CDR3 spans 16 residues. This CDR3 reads CAISPRQASGQETQYF. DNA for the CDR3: TGTGCCATCAGTCCCCGCCAGGCTAGCGGCCAAGAGACCCAGTACTTC.

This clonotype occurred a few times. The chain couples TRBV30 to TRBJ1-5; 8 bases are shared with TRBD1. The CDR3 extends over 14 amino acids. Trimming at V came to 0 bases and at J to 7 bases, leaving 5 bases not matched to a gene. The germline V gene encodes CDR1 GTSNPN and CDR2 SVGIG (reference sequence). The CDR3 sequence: CAWSVSRGQQPQHF. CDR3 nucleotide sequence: TGTGCCTGGAGTGTATCCAGGGGGCAACAGCCCCAGCATTTT.

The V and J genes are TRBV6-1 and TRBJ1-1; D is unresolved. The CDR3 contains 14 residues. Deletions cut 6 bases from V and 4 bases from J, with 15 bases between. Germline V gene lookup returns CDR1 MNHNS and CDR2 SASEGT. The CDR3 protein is CASRPGISSTEAFF. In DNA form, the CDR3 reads TGTGCCAGCAGGCCCGGGATATCGTCCACTGAAGCTTTCTTT.

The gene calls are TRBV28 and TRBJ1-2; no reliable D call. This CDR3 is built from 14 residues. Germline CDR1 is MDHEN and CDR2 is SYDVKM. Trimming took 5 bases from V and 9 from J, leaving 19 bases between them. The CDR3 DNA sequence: TGTGCCAGCAGTCCCCGGGGTGAAGTCGAAAGCTACACCTTC. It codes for CASSPRGEVESYTF.